The entry below gives a single T cell receptor beta chain sequence along with its context. This record belongs to a study of blood T cell repertoires in COVID-19. Per the study methods: Amplifying reference gene primers gave estimates of nucleated cell counts. This table comes from immunoSEQ multiplex PCR, and its TCRdb copy is limited to in-frame clones, with some not included. The D gene and trimming were derived from the DNA, and the V and J assignments and clone size from that table. The table shows hundreds of thousands of clones, with over 75% occurring only once. The V and J ends lost 5 bases and 3 bases, in that order; junction bases with no gene match: 9. The CDR3 has 15 amino acids. Germline-derived CDR1 and CDR2 are SGHVS and FQNEAQ.

Specimen: peripheral blood. The sequence was collected from a human donor in a cohort sampled during active COVID-19. The chain couples TRBV7-8 to TRBJ2-5; the match to TRBD1 covers 7 bases. CDR3 bases: TGTGCCAGCAGCACCAAGAGGGGGCGAGAAGAGACCCAGTACTTC. Its protein is CASSTKRGREETQYF.